The 22 T cell receptor beta chains below all came from one sample that was sequenced in a study of cytotoxic CD8 clonotypes in ibrutinib-treated CLL. The assay was immunoSEQ multiplex PCR, and TCRdb's table has in-frame clones only and misses some. Of about 49,000 clones listed, roughly 50% are singletons. The sample consisted of PBMCs, taken after 12 months of ibrutinib treatment. All receptors come from a human donor with chronic lymphocytic leukemia.

This clone was detected only a few times. Here the CDR3 reads CASSQALTSGRGDTQYF. DNA of the CDR3: TGTGCCAGCAGCCAAGCGTTGACTAGCGGGAGGGGAGATACGCAGTATTTT. The gene calls are TRBV4-2 and TRBJ2-3; 14 bases are a match to TRBD2. This CDR3 contains 17 residues. With 1 base clipped from V and 5 bases from J, the junction kept 5 bases outside the gene matches. Germline V gene sequence: CDR1 LGHNA, CDR2 YNFKEQ.

The rearrangement joins TRBV6-1 to TRBJ2-2, with TRBD2 as a possible D gene (6 bases). Germline loops: CDR1 MNHNS, CDR2 SASEGT. Trimming pared 2 bases from V and 0 bases from J, leaving 10 bases between. The CDR3 has 16 amino acids. The DNA of the CDR3 is TGTGCCAGCAGTGAATGGTGGGGGGCGAACACCGGGGAGCTGTTTTTT. Translating gives CASSEWWGANTGELFF.

The V gene is TRBV6-6, the J gene TRBJ1-3; 11 bases agree with TRBD1. V was clipped by 4 bases and J by 3 bases; unmatched bases: 5. Germline V lookup: CDR1 MNHNY, CDR2 SVGAGI (reference sequence). This CDR3 spans 16 amino acids. This CDR3 reads CASSSRTGGVGNTIYF. The CDR3 DNA follows: TGTGCCAGCAGTTCTCGGACAGGGGGCGTTGGAAACACCATATATTTT.

This clone turned up a few times. V usage is TRBV23-1 and J usage is TRBJ2-3, with D perhaps TRBD1 (7 bases). TRBV23-1 is flagged as an ORF with uncertain function. This CDR3 has 17 residues. V was trimmed by 0 bases and J by 0 bases, leaving 13 bases between them. The CDR3 DNA reads TGCGCCAGCAGTCAATCGCCAGGGGGGAGAAGCACAGATACGCAGTATTTT. Its protein product is CASSQSPGGRSTDTQYF.

This clone was seen a few times. The J gene is TRBJ2-7, the V gene TRBV7-2; D might be TRBD1 or TRBD2, each matching 5 bases. The CDR3 sequence is 14 residues long. V gave up 3 bases and J gave up 3 bases, with 12 bases separating them. Germline V gives CDR1 SGHTA, CDR2 FQGNSA. In DNA, the CDR3 is TGTGCCAGCAGCTTTTCGGGACCAGGCTACGAGCAGTACTTC. Translating it yields CASSFSGPGYEQYF.

The V and J genes are TRBV15 and TRBJ2-1; possible D gene TRBD2, 5 bases. Trimming stripped 6 bases from V and 5 bases from J, with 8 bases between. The germline CDR1 and CDR2 sequences are LNHNV and YYDKDF (reference sequence). CDR3 length: 12 amino acids. CDR3 DNA: TGTGCCACCAGGCGGGCCCACAATGAGCAGTTCTTC. Amino acid sequence: CATRRAHNEQFF.

This clone appeared a few times. The DNA for the CDR3 is TGCAGCGTTGCCGGGGCCCTTAATCAGCCCCAGCATTTT. It is translated as CSVAGALNQPQHF. The chain recombines TRBV29-1 with TRBJ1-5; D may be TRBD1 (5 bases). CDR3 length: 13 amino acids. Germline CDR1 and CDR2: SQVTM and ANQGSEA. V lost 4 bases, J lost 4 bases, and 11 bases lay in between.

This clone was seen a single time. CDR3 amino acids: CATSRINTEAFF. The CDR3 DNA reads as TGTGCCACCAGCAGAATCAATACTGAAGCTTTCTTT. This chain uses TRBV15 with TRBJ1-1, with D uncertain. V gave up 2 bases and J gave up 5 bases, with 6 bases separating them. The germline V gene has CDR1 LNHNV and CDR2 YYDKDF (reference sequence). This CDR3 has 12 amino acids.

The chain joins TRBV18 to TRBJ1-2; D is unresolved. Looked up from germline, CDR1 is KGHSH and CDR2 is LQKENI. V was clipped by 2 bases and J by 4 bases, with 17 bases between them. This CDR3 region has 16 residues. The DNA of the CDR3 is TGTGCCAGCTCACCAGAAGGACCCTCAAGCGGCTATGGCTACACCTTC. Translated, it gives CASSPEGPSSGYGYTF.

The chain recombines TRBV5-1 with TRBJ2-2, with a tentative D call TRBD1 (5 bases). The ends were cut back, 0 bases at V and 0 bases at J, with 9 bases in the middle. This CDR3 contains 16 residues. From germline, CDR1 is SGHRS and CDR2 YFSETQ. The CDR3 here is CASSLGQLANTGELFF. The DNA of the CDR3 is TGCGCCAGCAGCTTGGGACAGCTCGCGAACACCGGGGAGCTGTTTTTT.

As for this clone: Compared with germline, one end of the junction differs, possibly owing to a read error. The rearrangement uses TRBV28 and TRBJ1-2; D unclear. CDR1 is MDHEN and CDR2 is SYDVKM in the germline V gene. The CDR3 has 13 amino acids. In nucleotides, the CDR3 is TGTGCCTGCAGCGGGCCAGGACCTTATGGCTACACCTTC. Protein sequence: CACSGPGPYGYTF.

J is TRBJ1-2 and V is TRBV6-1, with D uncertain. Trimming took off 7 bases at V and 4 bases at J, with 16 bases between the two ends. The CDR3 consists of 14 residues. Per germline, CDR1 MNHNS and CDR2 SASEGT. This chain's CDR3 is CASTLIQVSYGYTF. CDR3 in DNA: TGTGCCAGCACCCTTATTCAGGTCTCCTATGGCTACACCTTC.

V and J are TRBV11-2 and TRBJ2-1; TRBD2 matches at 14 bases. Germline CDR1 and CDR2: SGHAT and FQNNGV. V was clipped by 1 base and J by 7 bases; unmatched bases: 3. CDR3 length equals 16 residues. The CDR3 nucleotides are TGTGCCAGCAGCTTAGTCGGGACTAGCGGGAGAAATGAGCAGTTCTTC. Amino acid sequence: CASSLVGTSGRNEQFF.

The V call is TRBV29-1, the J call TRBJ1-2; 9 nucleotides agree with TRBD1. Per the germline V gene, CDR1 is SQVTM and CDR2 is ANQGSEA. Losses at the gene ends were 3 bases for V and 6 bases for J; bases not matched to a gene: 5. The length of the CDR3 is 13 residues. CDR3 in amino acids: CSVEGTGFNGYTF. The CDR3 nucleotides are TGCAGCGTTGAGGGGACAGGGTTTAATGGCTACACCTTC.

This clone showed up just a few times. The V and J genes are TRBV5-6 and TRBJ1-1; 10 nucleotides agree with TRBD1. Germline lookup yields CDR1 SGHDT and CDR2 YYEEEE. With V trimmed by 5 bases and J by 0 bases, 4 bases remained unmatched. This CDR3 is built from 15 residues. CDR3 amino acids: CASRRGQGLNTEAFF. CDR3 coding DNA: TGTGCCAGCAGGCGGGGACAGGGGTTGAACACTGAAGCTTTCTTT. The variable domain in full, with the rest retrieved from reference TRBV5-6 and TRBJ1-1, is DAGVTQSPTHLIKTRGQQVTLRCSPKSGHDTVSWYQQALGQGPQFIFQYYEEEERQRGNFPDRFSGHQFPNYSSELNVNALLLGDSALYLCASRRGQGLNTEAFFGQGTRLTVV.

The chain links TRBV5-1 to TRBJ1-1; TRBD1 agrees at 8 bases. The CDR3 spans 14 residues. The trim removed 1 base at V and 5 bases at J, leaving 4 bases unmatched. Germline V lookup: CDR1 SGHRS, CDR2 YFSETQ. The CDR3 region is CASSLMRQGTEAFF. CDR3 DNA sequence: TGCGCCAGCAGCTTGATGAGACAGGGGACTGAAGCTTTCTTT.

This clone was recorded once. The chain uses TRBV27 and TRBJ2-1; 11 bases line up with TRBD2. Germline V gene sequence: CDR1 MNHEY, CDR2 SMNVEV (reference sequence). The CDR3 has 18 residues. Trimming cost V 10 bases and J 7 bases; bases outside gene matches: 21. The CDR3 reads CANKEVEGATSGSNEQFF. For the CDR3, the DNA is TGTGCCAACAAAGAGGTGGAGGGGGCAACTAGCGGGAGTAATGAGCAGTTCTTC.

The genes are TRBV2 and TRBJ1-2; the D is unclear. The CDR3 is 13 residues long. Between the trimmed V and J ends, which lost 1 base and 8 bases, there was a span of 11 bases. The V gene's germline CDR1 is SNHLY and CDR2 FYNNEI. For the CDR3, the DNA is TGTGCCAGCAGTGAAGGTTCAGCCATCGGCTACACCTTC. Translating it yields CASSEGSAIGYTF.

The chain is built from TRBV2 and TRBJ2-5; D ambiguous. Trimming took off 3 bases at V and 1 base at J, with 9 bases between the two ends. The germline gives CDR1 SNHLY, CDR2 FYNNEI. The CDR3 spans 14 residues. The CDR3 region has the DNA TGTGCCAGCAGTGAGTATGAAGGCCAAGAGACCCAGTACTTC. This sequence encodes CASSEYEGQETQYF.

This chain uses TRBV28 with TRBJ1-1; unclear D gene. V lost 5 bases, J lost 6 bases, and 16 bases lay in between. Germline-derived CDR1 and CDR2 are MDHEN and SYDVKM. This CDR3 contains 14 residues. For the CDR3, the DNA is TGTGCCAGCAGTCAGGCCGTCCCGGAACCTGAAGCTTTCTTT. Its translation: CASSQAVPEPEAFF.

The chain carries TRBV30 and TRBJ2-1; D possibly corresponds to TRBD1 (5 bases). This CDR3 is 13 amino acids long. The V end was cut by 3 bases, the J end by 7 bases, with 13 bases between. Germline V CDR1 and CDR2: GTSNPN, SVGIG (reference sequence). The CDR3 loop reads CAWSAHRRNEQFF. The DNA of the CDR3 is TGTGCCTGGAGCGCCCACAGGCGGAATGAGCAGTTCTTC.

This chain links TRBV28 with TRBJ1-1; 9 bases match TRBD1. The V segment lost 8 bases and the J segment 0 bases; nucleotides outside the gene matches: 7. This CDR3 is built from 15 residues. The germline V gene encodes CDR1 MDHEN and CDR2 SYDVKM. In DNA, the CDR3 is TGTGCCAGCCTGCCCAGGACAGGGGTGAACACTGAAGCTTTCTTT. The encoded protein is CASLPRTGVNTEAFF.